This entry concerns a single T cell receptor beta chain. This entry is derived from a study of control samples from healthy donors and cancer patients. The CDR3 covers 16 residues. Germline V gene sequence: CDR1 SGHTA, CDR2 FQGNSA. V lost 2 bases and J lost 1; bases outside the gene matches: 7. Only in-frame clones appear in the TCRdb table, and some are missing; sequencing was by immunoSEQ multiplex PCR. Of about 410,000 clones listed, 75% to 95% were seen once; the top ten hold 5% to 7%. The sequence was collected from a man between 35 and 55 years old with head and neck cancer. Material for sequencing was PBMCs. The chain recombines TRBV7-2 with TRBJ2-5; TRBD2 agrees at 7 bases. CDR3 coding DNA: TGTGCCAGCAGCTTATTCCACGCGGGGGTCCAAGAGACCCAGTACTTC. Its translation: CASSLFHAGVQETQYF.